These 15 T cell receptor beta chains originate from one sample sequenced in a study of blood T cell repertoires in COVID-19. The repertoire was sequenced with immunoSEQ multiplex PCR; TCRdb's copy has only in-frame clones and lacks some. The sample lists about 120,000 clones; almost 70% were seen once. Sequencing was carried out using peripheral blood. These receptors were obtained from a woman in her seventies with acute or convalescent COVID-19.

CDR3: CASSISASYHTQYF. CDR3 coding DNA: TGTGCCAGTAGTATATCGGCTAGCTACCATACGCAGTATTTT. This chain joins TRBV19 and TRBJ2-3, with D maybe TRBD2 (5 bases). V was cut by 2 bases and J by 7 bases, with 13 bases left in between. Germline CDR1 and CDR2: LNHDA and SQIVND (reference sequence). This CDR3 contains 14 residues. Full variable domain (remainder filled in from reference TRBV19 and TRBJ2-3): DGGITQSPKYLFRKEGQNVTLSCEQNLNHDAMYWYRQDPGQGLRLIYYSQIVNDFQKGDIAEGYSVSREKKESFPLTVTSAQKNPTAFYLCASSISASYHTQYFGPGTRLTVL.

V and J are TRBV6-1 and TRBJ2-7; possible D gene TRBD1, 6 bases. The germline V gene has CDR1 MNHNS and CDR2 SASEGT. Between the trimmed V and J ends, which lost 3 bases and 13 bases, there was a span of 25 bases. CDR3 size: 15 residues. The CDR3 loop reads CASSEPPTRQALGYF. The DNA for the CDR3 is TGTGCCAGCAGTGAGCCCCCGACTCGACAGGCCCTAGGCTACTTC.

V and J are TRBV20-1 and TRBJ2-3; 9 bases map to TRBD2. Looked up from germline, CDR1 is DFQATT and CDR2 is SNEGSKA (reference sequence). The ends lost 3 bases at V and 5 bases at J; junction bases unmatched: 6. The CDR3 has 14 amino acids. CDR3 nucleotides: TGCAGTGCTAGTGGCGGGGGGGCTGGAGATACGCAGTATTTT. This sequence encodes CSASGGGAGDTQYF.

The CDR3 nucleotides read TGTGCCAGTACCTGGACTAGCGGGCCCGGTCGCTCCTACAATGAGCAGTTCTTC. Its translation is CASTWTSGPGRSYNEQFF. J is TRBJ2-1 and V is TRBV19; 11 positions match TRBD2. Germline CDR1 is LNHDA and CDR2 is SQIVND (reference sequence). V gave up 7 bases and J gave up 0 bases; unmatched junction bases: 11. This CDR3 has 18 amino acids.

The chain recombines TRBV7-3 with TRBJ2-2; 7 nucleotides line up with TRBD1. The V gene's germline CDR1 is SGHTA and CDR2 FQGTGA. The trim removed 4 bases at V and 0 bases at J, leaving 11 bases unmatched. This CDR3 contains 18 residues. The CDR3 reads CASSSEGQATTNTGELFF. CDR3 DNA: TGTGCCAGCAGCTCTGAAGGACAGGCAACTACGAACACCGGGGAGCTGTTTTTT.

This clone was counted once. The chain has TRBV19 and TRBJ1-1, with TRBD1 matching 10 bases. Per the germline V gene, CDR1 is LNHDA and CDR2 is SQIVND (reference sequence). This CDR3 spans 13 amino acids. Trimming at V came to 4 bases and at J to 11 bases, leaving 7 bases not matched to a gene. Written as DNA, the CDR3 is TGTGCCAGTAGTACAGACAGGGGGCGGGAGGCTTTCTTT. It specifies CASSTDRGREAFF.

This clone was seen a handful of times. Other DNA sequences in this sample translate to the same CDR3. The V gene is TRBV4-1, the J gene TRBJ2-7, with D hard to call. Trimming shortened V by 1 base and J by 1 base, and 5 bases separated the two germline ends. CDR1 is MGHRA, CDR2 YSYEKL, per germline. The CDR3 has 13 residues. The CDR3 sequence: CASSQGVSYEQYF. For the CDR3, the DNA is TGCGCCAGCAGCCAAGGCGTTTCCTACGAGCAGTACTTC.

This clone was counted only a few times. The rearrangement joins TRBV7-2 to TRBJ2-1; 9 nucleotides agree with TRBD1. Trimming at V came to 5 bases and at J to 3 bases, leaving 11 bases not matched to a gene. Germline assignment: CDR1 SGHTA and CDR2 FQGNSA. The CDR3 totals 17 residues. CDR3 nucleotide sequence: TGTGCCAGCAGCCCCCAATATCGGGACAGGGTCTACAATGAGCAGTTCTTC. Its translation is CASSPQYRDRVYNEQFF.

The chain has TRBV10-1 and TRBJ2-4; D is possibly TRBD2 (7 bases). V gave up 6 bases and J gave up 6 bases, with 24 bases separating them. Germline CDR1 is WNHNN and CDR2 is SYGVQD (reference sequence). The CDR3 is 17 residues long. CDR3 sequence (DNA): TGCGCCAGCAGCCCCGGAGGGGCGGGGGCCTTAGGAAACATTCAGTACTTC. Its protein product is CASSPGGAGALGNIQYF.

The chain is built from TRBV4-1 and TRBJ2-2, with a tentative D call TRBD1 (5 bases). V was shortened by 1 base and J by 6 bases, with 12 bases between the two germline ends. The CDR3 extends over 15 amino acids. Germline V lookup: CDR1 MGHRA, CDR2 YSYEKL. The DNA of the CDR3 is TGCGCCAGCAGCCAAGTCGCCAGGGTCCCCGGGGAGCTGTTTTTT. Its protein is CASSQVARVPGELFF.

The CDR3 coding sequence is TGTGCCAGCAGCTCAACAGCGACAGGGACGCAGCATTTT. It codes for CASSSTATGTQHF. This chain connects TRBV5-4 to TRBJ1-5; 7 bases line up with TRBD1. Unmatched junction bases numbered 10, after V lost 3 bases and J lost 13 bases. Germline loops: CDR1 SGHNT, CDR2 YYREEE (reference sequence). The CDR3 has 13 amino acids.

The CDR3 sequence: CATSDRDRGGEQFF. The CDR3 coding sequence is TGTGCCACCAGTGATCGGGACAGGGGGGGTGAGCAGTTCTTC. The rearrangement joins TRBV24-1 to TRBJ2-1; TRBD1 matches 11 bases. The CDR3 length is 14 residues. Trimming at V came to 3 bases and at J to 9 bases, leaving 3 bases not matched to a gene. CDR1 is KGHDR and CDR2 is SFDVKD in the germline V gene.

This clone was detected once. The V call is TRBV2, the J call TRBJ1-2; D may be TRBD1 (6 bases). CDR1 and CDR2 from the germline V gene are SNHLY and FYNNEI. The V gene lost 6 bases and the J gene lost 8 bases, with 19 bases spanning the gap. The CDR3 contains 14 residues. The CDR3 DNA reads as TGTGCCAGCAGGGGCGGACAGCTCGTTGAGGGCTACACCTTC. Amino acid sequence: CASRGGQLVEGYTF.

The chain links TRBV25-1 to TRBJ2-3; D is unclear. Germline V gene data show CDR1 as MGHDK and CDR2 as SYGVNS. There are 15 residues in the CDR3. The V end was cut by 5 bases, the J end by 1 base, with 13 bases between. This chain's CDR3 is CASSSSRIRTDTQYF. In nucleotides, the CDR3 is TGTGCCAGCAGTAGTTCGAGAATTCGCACAGATACGCAGTATTTT.

V and J are TRBV5-1 and TRBJ2-5, with TRBD1 as a possible D gene (6 bases). This CDR3 contains 16 residues. V was trimmed by 0 bases and J by 5 bases, leaving 17 bases between them. The germline V gene encodes CDR1 SGHRS and CDR2 YFSETQ. The CDR3 protein is CASSLDGDKKGETQYF. The CDR3, as DNA: TGCGCCAGCAGCTTGGATGGGGACAAAAAGGGTGAGACCCAGTACTTC.